The rows below give T cell receptor beta chains drawn from one sample of a study of cytomegalovirus exposure and HLA in healthy donors. The method was immunoSEQ multiplex PCR; TCRdb's version includes in-frame clones alone and lacks a portion of them. The repertoire table contains approximately 80,000 clones. Sequences were obtained from PBMCs. Every receptor here comes from a man between 18 and 35 years old in good health and CMV-seropositive. Each CDR3 is given with its conserved first and last residue. Fields, in order: J gene, D gene, V gene, CDR3 DNA, CDR3 protein. The D gene is left open where the match is weak.

TRBJ1-1 - TRBV6-1 TGTGCCAGCAGTGATCGAGGGGAGGTAGGGGCTTTCTTT CASSDRGEVGAFF
TRBJ1-5 - TRBV19 TGTGCCAGTAGATTCACAGCCGACGAAAATCAGCCCCAGCATTTT CASRFTADENQPQHF
TRBJ2-1 TRBD2 TRBV5-1 TGCGCCAGCAGCTTGGTGGGAGGGGAGAACAATGAGCAGTTCTTC CASSLVGGENNEQFF
TRBJ1-3 TRBD1 TRBV18 TGTGCCAGCTCACCAACAGGGGGCGATGGAAACACCATATATTTT CASSPTGGDGNTIYF
TRBJ1-4 - TRBV29-1 TGCAGCGTTGAATTACGGTACGCGGAAAAACTGTTTTTT CSVELRYAEKLFF
TRBJ1-1 - TRBV5-1 TGCGCCAGCAGCTTGGCTTGGAACACTGAAGCTTTCTTT CASSLAWNTEAFF
TRBJ2-3 TRBD1 TRBV5-6 TGTGCCAGCAGCTTCCGGACAGGGGTGGATACGCAGTATTTT CASSFRTGVDTQYF
TRBJ1-2 TRBD1 TRBV5-5 TGTGCCAGCAGCTTGGGATCTATCGGGACAGGGGTTTATGGCTACACCTTC CASSLGSIGTGVYGYTF
TRBJ1-2 - TRBV19 TGTGCCAGTACATTCCCAGGCCCCTCTGACTATGGCTACACCTTC CASTFPGPSDYGYTF
TRBJ1-4 - TRBV28 TGTGCCAGCGGCCCCCGCCCAGGGAGGCAAGAAAAACTGTTTTTT CASGPRPGRQEKLFF
TRBJ2-3 TRBD2 TRBV9 TGTGCCAGCAGCGTCGGGGGGGTCCCTAGCACAGATACGCAGTATTTT CASSVGGVPSTDTQYF
TRBJ2-6 - TRBV27 TGTGCCAGCAGTTTATCCTCCGGGGCCAACGTCCTGACTTTC CASSLSSGANVLTF
TRBJ2-3 - TRBV5-1 TGCGCCAGCAGCTTGGAACCCGACACGGCAGATACGCAGTATTTT CASSLEPDTADTQYF
TRBJ1-2 TRBD1 TRBV5-1 TGCGCCAGCAGCAGGGGACAGCTAGAGGGAGGCTATGGCTACACCTTC CASSRGQLEGGYGYTF
TRBJ2-3 TRBD1 TRBV6-1 TGTGCCAGCAGTGGTGACAGGGGGCACCTGGATACGCAGTATTTT CASSGDRGHLDTQYF
TRBJ2-5 TRBD1 TRBV6-5 TGTGCCAGCAGAGTCGACAGGGACCAAGAGACCCAGTACTTC CASRVDRDQETQYF
TRBJ2-3 - TRBV5-1 TGCGCCAGCAGCTTGGCGGGGTTCAGTCAGCACACAGATACGCAGTATTTT CASSLAGFSQHTDTQYF